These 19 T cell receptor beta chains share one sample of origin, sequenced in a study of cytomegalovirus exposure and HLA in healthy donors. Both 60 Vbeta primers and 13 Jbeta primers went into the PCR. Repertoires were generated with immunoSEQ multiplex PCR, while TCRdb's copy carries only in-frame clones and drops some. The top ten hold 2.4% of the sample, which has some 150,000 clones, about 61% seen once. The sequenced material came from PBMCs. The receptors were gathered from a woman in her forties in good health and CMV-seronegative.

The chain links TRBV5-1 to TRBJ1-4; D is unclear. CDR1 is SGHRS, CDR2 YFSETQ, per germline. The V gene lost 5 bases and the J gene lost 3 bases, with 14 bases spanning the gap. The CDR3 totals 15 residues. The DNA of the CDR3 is TGCGCCAGCAGGGGTGGCCGACAAGCTAATGAAAAACTGTTTTTT. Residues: CASRGGRQANEKLFF.

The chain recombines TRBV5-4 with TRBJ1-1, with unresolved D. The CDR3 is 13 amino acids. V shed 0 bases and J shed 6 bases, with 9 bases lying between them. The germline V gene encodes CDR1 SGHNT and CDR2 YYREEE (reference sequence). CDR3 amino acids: CASSLDSYPEAFF. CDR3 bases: TGTGCCAGCAGCTTGGACTCGTACCCTGAAGCTTTCTTT.

The CDR3 here is CAWTRGSSAFF. The DNA for the CDR3 is TGTGCCTGGACCCGAGGTAGTTCTGCTTTCTTT. V usage is TRBV30 and J usage is TRBJ1-1; no clear D gene. V dropped 4 bases and J dropped 11 bases, with 14 bases sitting between them. CDR1 and CDR2 from the germline V gene are GTSNPN and SVGIG (reference sequence). The CDR3 consists of 11 residues.

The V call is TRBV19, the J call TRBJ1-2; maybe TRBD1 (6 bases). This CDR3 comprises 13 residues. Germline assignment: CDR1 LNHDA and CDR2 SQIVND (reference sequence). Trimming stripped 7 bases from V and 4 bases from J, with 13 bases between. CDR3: CASKEGGVYGYTF. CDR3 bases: TGTGCCAGTAAAGAGGGGGGGGTCTATGGCTACACCTTC.

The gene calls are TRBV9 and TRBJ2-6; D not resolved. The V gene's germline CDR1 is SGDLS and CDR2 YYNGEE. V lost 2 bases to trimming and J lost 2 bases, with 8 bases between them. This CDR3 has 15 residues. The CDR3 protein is CASSVDTAGANVLTF. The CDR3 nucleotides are TGTGCCAGCAGCGTTGACACAGCTGGGGCCAACGTCCTGACTTTC.

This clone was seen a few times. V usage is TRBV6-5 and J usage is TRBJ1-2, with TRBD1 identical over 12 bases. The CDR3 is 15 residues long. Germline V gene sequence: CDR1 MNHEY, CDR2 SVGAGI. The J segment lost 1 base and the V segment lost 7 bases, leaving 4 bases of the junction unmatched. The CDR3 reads CASTGQGARNYGYTF. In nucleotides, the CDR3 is TGTGCCAGCACGGGACAGGGGGCCCGTAACTATGGCTACACCTTC.

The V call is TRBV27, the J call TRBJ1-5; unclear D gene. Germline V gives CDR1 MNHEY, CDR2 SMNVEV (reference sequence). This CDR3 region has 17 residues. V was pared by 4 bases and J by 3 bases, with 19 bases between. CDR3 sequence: CASSSRSGRGYNQPQHF. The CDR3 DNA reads TGTGCCAGCAGTTCACGAAGCGGACGAGGGTACAATCAGCCCCAGCATTTT.

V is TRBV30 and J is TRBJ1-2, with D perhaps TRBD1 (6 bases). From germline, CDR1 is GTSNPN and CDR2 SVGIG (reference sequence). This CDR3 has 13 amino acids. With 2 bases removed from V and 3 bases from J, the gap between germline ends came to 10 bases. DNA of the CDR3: TGTGCCTGGAGTACAGGGTACGACTATGGCTACACCTTC. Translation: CAWSTGYDYGYTF.

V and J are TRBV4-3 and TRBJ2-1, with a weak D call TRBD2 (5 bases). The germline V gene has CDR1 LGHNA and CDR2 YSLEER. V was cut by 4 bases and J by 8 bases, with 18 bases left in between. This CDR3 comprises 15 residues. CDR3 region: CASSREIALRDEQFF. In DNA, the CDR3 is TGCGCCAGCAGCCGAGAAATAGCGCTTAGGGATGAGCAGTTCTTC.

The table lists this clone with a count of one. CDR3 in amino acids: CASVRGLLTTNEKLFF. The CDR3 nucleotides are TGTGCCAGCGTCCGGGGTCTCCTCACAACTAATGAAAAACTGTTTTTT. The chain carries TRBV2 and TRBJ1-4; D not resolved. Germline-derived CDR1 and CDR2 are SNHLY and FYNNEI. CDR3 length: 16 amino acids. The V gene lost 8 bases and the J gene lost 0 bases, with 16 bases spanning the gap.

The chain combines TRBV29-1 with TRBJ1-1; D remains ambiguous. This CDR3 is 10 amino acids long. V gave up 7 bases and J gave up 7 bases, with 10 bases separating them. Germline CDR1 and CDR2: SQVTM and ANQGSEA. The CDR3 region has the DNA TGCAGCGCCCGGGGAGATGAAGCTTTCTTT. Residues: CSARGDEAFF.

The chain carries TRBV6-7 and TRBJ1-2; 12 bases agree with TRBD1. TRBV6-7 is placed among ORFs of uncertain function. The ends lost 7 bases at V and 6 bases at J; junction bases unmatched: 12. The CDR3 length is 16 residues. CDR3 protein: CASIEGQGARSDGYTF. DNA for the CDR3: TGTGCCAGCATTGAGGGACAGGGGGCGCGGTCTGATGGCTACACCTTC.

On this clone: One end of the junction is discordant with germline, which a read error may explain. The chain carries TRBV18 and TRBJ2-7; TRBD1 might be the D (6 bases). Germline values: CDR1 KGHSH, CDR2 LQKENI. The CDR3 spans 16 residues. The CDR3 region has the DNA TGTGCCGGCTCCCCCCCGGCAGGGGCAGTTACCTACGAGCAGTACTTC. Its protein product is CAGSPPAGAVTYEQYF.

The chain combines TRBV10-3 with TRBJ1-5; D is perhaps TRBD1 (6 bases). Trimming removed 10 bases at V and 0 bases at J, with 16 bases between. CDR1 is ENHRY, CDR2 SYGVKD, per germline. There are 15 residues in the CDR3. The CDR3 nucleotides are TGTGCCACCGCAGGACAGAGAAATAGCAATCAGCCCCAGCATTTT. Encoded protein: CATAGQRNSNQPQHF.

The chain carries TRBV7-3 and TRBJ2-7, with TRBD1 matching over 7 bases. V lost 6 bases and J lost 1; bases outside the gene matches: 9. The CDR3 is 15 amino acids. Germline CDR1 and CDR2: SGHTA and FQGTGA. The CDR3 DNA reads TGTGCCAGCAGTGATCCCGGACAGGAGTCCTACGAGCAGTACTTC. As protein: CASSDPGQESYEQYF.

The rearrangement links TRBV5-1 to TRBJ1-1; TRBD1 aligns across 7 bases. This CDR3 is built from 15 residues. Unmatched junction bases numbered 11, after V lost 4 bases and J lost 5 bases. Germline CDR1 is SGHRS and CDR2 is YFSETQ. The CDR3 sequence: CASSPGGGMETEAFF. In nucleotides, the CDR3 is TGCGCCAGCAGCCCGGGAGGGGGCATGGAGACTGAAGCTTTCTTT.

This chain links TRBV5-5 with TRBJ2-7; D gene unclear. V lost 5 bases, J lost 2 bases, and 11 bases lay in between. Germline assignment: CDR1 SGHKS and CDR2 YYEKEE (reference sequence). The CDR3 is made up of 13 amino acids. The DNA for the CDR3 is TGTGCCAGCAGTCCCGACGGAGCCTACGAGCAGTACTTC. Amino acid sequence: CASSPDGAYEQYF.

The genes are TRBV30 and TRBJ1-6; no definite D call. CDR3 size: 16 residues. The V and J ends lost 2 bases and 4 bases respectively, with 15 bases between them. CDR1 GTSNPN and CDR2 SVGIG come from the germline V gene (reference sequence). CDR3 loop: CAWSRSRSGYNSPLHF. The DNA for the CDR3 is TGTGCCTGGAGTAGAAGTCGGTCGGGGTATAATTCACCCCTCCACTTT.

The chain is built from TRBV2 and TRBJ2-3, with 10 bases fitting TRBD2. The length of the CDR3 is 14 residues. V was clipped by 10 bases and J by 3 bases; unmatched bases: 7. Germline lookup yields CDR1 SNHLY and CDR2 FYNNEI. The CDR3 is CATKERGGTDTQYF. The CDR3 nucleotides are TGTGCCACAAAGGAGCGGGGGGGTACAGATACGCAGTATTTT.